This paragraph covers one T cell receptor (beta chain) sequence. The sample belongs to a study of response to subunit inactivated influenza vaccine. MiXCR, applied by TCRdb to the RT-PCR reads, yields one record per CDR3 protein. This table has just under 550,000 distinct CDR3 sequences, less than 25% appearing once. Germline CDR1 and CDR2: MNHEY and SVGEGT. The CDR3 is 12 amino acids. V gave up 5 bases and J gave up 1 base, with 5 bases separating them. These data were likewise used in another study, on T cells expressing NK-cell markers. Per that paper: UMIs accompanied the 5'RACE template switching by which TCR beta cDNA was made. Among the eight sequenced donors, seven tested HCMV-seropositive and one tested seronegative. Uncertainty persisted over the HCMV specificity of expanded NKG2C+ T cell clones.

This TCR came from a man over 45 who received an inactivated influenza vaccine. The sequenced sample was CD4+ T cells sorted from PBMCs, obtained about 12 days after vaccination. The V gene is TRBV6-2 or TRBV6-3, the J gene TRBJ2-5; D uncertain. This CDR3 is CASSPPQETQYF. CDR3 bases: TGTGCCAGCAGTCCCCCCCAAGAGACCCAGTACTTC.